This TCR beta chain was sequenced in a study of OX40 agonist ivuxolimab in advanced cancers. Study-level information: Patients were treated with intravenous ivuxolimab, dosed at 0.01 to 10 mg/kg and infused every 2 weeks. Whole-study findings and limits: Among patients with partial responses at 0.1-3.0 mg/kg, clonal expansion was among the lowest.

Trimming took 1 base from V and 0 from J, leaving 7 bases between them. The CDR3 is 14 residues long. The germline CDR1 and CDR2 sequences are LGHNA and YSLEER. As to this clone: Its antigen remains unknown.

Repertoires were generated with immunoSEQ multiplex PCR, while TCRdb's copy carries only in-frame clones and drops some. The sample has 20,000 to 25,000 clones, over 75% seen once; the top ten hold around 15%. Material: CD4+ or CD8+ T cells sorted from blood, obtained in a trial of the OX40 agonist ivuxolimab. The sequence came from an adult with an advanced solid tumor such as melanoma, head and neck, liver or kidney cancer. The chain is built from TRBV4-3 and TRBJ2-7; D is possibly TRBD2 (5 bases). The CDR3 loop reads CASSQGTSSYEQYF. Written as DNA, the CDR3 is TGCGCCAGCAGCCAAGGAACTAGCTCCTACGAGCAGTACTTC.